This T cell receptor (beta chain) stems from a study of blood T cell repertoires in COVID-19. In the study overall: In each case, the material was cDNA or gDNA derived from T cells, B-cell-depleted T cells, or PBMCs.

Trimming took 3 bases from V and 4 from J; bases not matched to a gene: 12. CDR1 and CDR2 (germline): SGDLS, YYNGEE. CDR3 length equals 16 residues. Assay used: immunoSEQ multiplex PCR; TCRdb lists only in-frame clones, some missing. The table has some 65,000 clones, less than 90% seen once. The genes are TRBV9 and TRBJ2-7; 8 positions agree with TRBD2. Material: peripheral blood. This receptor was obtained from a man older than 75 with acute or convalescent COVID-19. CDR3 nucleotides: TGTGCCAGCAGCGCCGGCTCCGGACTAGCTAAGTACGAGCAGTACTTC. The encoded protein is CASSAGSGLAKYEQYF.